This TCR beta chain was identified in a study of cytomegalovirus exposure and HLA in healthy donors. The PCR used 60 Vbeta and 13 Jbeta primers. Generated by immunoSEQ multiplex PCR, the TCRdb table keeps only in-frame clones and is missing some. The sample has some 130,000 clones, around 75% seen once. The length of the CDR3 is 16 residues. The V gene's germline CDR1 is SGHTA and CDR2 FQGNSA. Trimming cost V 5 bases and J 1 base, with 16 bases left between them. This clone is a singleton in its sample. Antigen: not known. The study, taken as a whole, reports: The study designated about 180 TCR beta chains cytomegalovirus-associated.

The sequence was obtained from a young man in good health and CMV-seronegative. The sequencing input was PBMCs. V and J are TRBV7-2 and TRBJ2-3; maybe TRBD2 (6 bases). The CDR3 here is CASSPYSGLRTDTQYF. For the CDR3, the DNA is TGTGCCAGCAGCCCTTATTCGGGACTCCGCACAGATACGCAGTATTTT.